The subject of this entry is one TCR beta chain. Its cognate antigen is unknown. The data were obtained in a study of vaccination effects on CD4 cells after COVID-19. After more than 8 days in culture, the CD4+ T cells were isolated. Libraries were prepared by immunoSEQ multiplex PCR; TCRdb keeps only in-frame clonotypes and omits some of them. The profile shows tens of thousands of clones, around 77% of them singletons. Per the germline V gene, CDR1 is LGHNT and CDR2 is FRNRAP. The CDR3 is 16 residues long. Trimming stripped 1 base from V and 2 bases from J, with 14 bases between. The clonotype comes from a human donor who received a COVID-19 vaccine. This sample comprised CD4+ T cells from PBMCs cultured without peptide, obtained before COVID-19 vaccination. This chain joins TRBV12-5 and TRBJ1-2; TRBD1 is a possible D gene (5 bases). CDR3 sequence (DNA): TGTGCTAGTGGTTTGGCCCCCCGGGGACTAAACTATGGCTACACCTTC. It translates to CASGLAPRGLNYGYTF. The full variable domain, with the rest looked up from reference TRBV12-5 and TRBJ1-2, is DARVTQTPRHKVTEMGQEVTMRCQPILGHNTVFWYRQTMMQGLELLAYFRNRAPLDDSGMPKDRFSAEMPDATLATLKIQPSEPRDSAVYFCASGLAPRGLNYGYTFGSGTRLTVV.